These 3 T cell receptor beta chains originate from one sample sequenced in a study of control samples from healthy donors and cancer patients. TCRdb's table, derived via immunoSEQ multiplex PCR, lists solely in-frame clones and lacks some. The sample includes under 200,000 clones, around 94% of them seen just once. The specimen was PBMCs. The source is a man in his fifties or sixties with colorectal cancer.

The chain has TRBV7-6 and TRBJ2-2, with D hard to call. Germline CDR1 and CDR2: SGHVS and FNYEAQ. V was cut by 0 bases and J by 6 bases, with 11 bases left in between. CDR3 length: 15 amino acids. The CDR3, as DNA: TGTGCCAGCAGCTTAGCGCTTACAGACCCCGGGGAGCTGTTTTTT. Its protein product is CASSLALTDPGELFF.

V is TRBV4-2 and J is TRBJ2-1; 14 bases agree with TRBD2. The germline V gene has CDR1 LGHNA and CDR2 YNFKEQ. With V trimmed by 3 bases and J by 4 bases, 5 bases remained unmatched. The CDR3 extends over 17 amino acids. The CDR3 reads CASSQGLAGEKYNEQFF. The CDR3 bases are TGTGCCAGCAGCCAGGGACTAGCGGGGGAAAAATACAATGAGCAGTTCTTC.

The rearrangement joins TRBV7-2 to TRBJ1-1; D is ambiguous. The CDR3 totals 16 residues. V was pared by 2 bases and J by 0 bases, with 13 bases between. Germline loops: CDR1 SGHTA, CDR2 FQGNSA. The CDR3 reads CASSLRRDSLNTEAFF. CDR3 DNA sequence: TGTGCCAGCAGCTTAAGGAGGGATAGCTTGAACACTGAAGCTTTCTTT.